Listed here are 9 T cell receptor beta chains from one sample, sequenced in a study of blood T cells in healthy people across ages. With a J-beta primer mix and a sample-barcoded 5' primer, a second PCR ran about 7 to 11 cycles. MiXCR was run by TCRdb on the 5' RACE reads, yielding one entry per CDR3 protein. The sample contains about 1.1 million distinct CDR3 sequences, more than 30% of which appear only once. Sequenced input: blood. Receptor source: a man between 18 and 35 years old in good health.

This clonotype was observed a handful of times. This chain joins TRBV5-1 and TRBJ2-6; D gene unclear. The germline V and J ends were trimmed by 0 bases and 0 bases, with 4 bases remaining between them. The CDR3 has 15 residues. From germline, CDR1 is SGHRS and CDR2 YFSETQ. CDR3 loop: CASSLEVSGANVLTF. CDR3 coding DNA: TGCGCCAGCAGCTTGGAGGTCTCTGGGGCCAACGTCCTGACTTTC.

Many counts were recorded for this clonotype. Mismatch with germline at one junction end may stem from a read error. The genes are TRBV12-3 or TRBV12-4 and TRBJ1-5; D gene ambiguous. The CDR3 covers 15 residues. The CDR3 reads CASSLAGRGNQPQHF. The CDR3 region has the DNA TGCGCCAGCAGCTTGGCGGGTAGGGGCAATCAGCCCCAGCATTTT.

The rearrangement joins TRBV6-2 or TRBV6-3 to TRBJ2-7; D tentatively reads TRBD1 or TRBD2 (5 bases each). Germline V gene lookup returns CDR1 MNHEY and CDR2 SVGEGT. This CDR3 has 14 residues. Trimming shortened V by 1 base and J by 3 bases, and 10 bases separated the two germline ends. The CDR3 DNA reads as TGTGCCAGCAGTTACTGGGGACCGAACTACGAGCAGTACTTC. Protein sequence: CASSYWGPNYEQYF.

This chain connects TRBV5-5 to TRBJ1-2; perhaps TRBD1 as D (6 bases). This CDR3 is 12 amino acids long. V lost 3 bases, J lost 5 bases, and 8 bases lay in between. Germline loops: CDR1 SGHKS, CDR2 YYEKEE (reference sequence). CDR3 amino acids: CASSWTEYGYTF. The CDR3 DNA reads TGTGCCAGCAGCTGGACAGAATATGGCTACACCTTC.

This clonotype is a singleton in its sample. The chain couples TRBV7-8 to TRBJ2-1; TRBD1 is a possible D gene (6 bases). CDR1 and CDR2 (germline): SGHVS, FQNEAQ. Trimming left V 3 bases short and J 10 bases short, with 16 bases between. The CDR3 sequence is 14 residues long. The CDR3 nucleotides read TGTGCCAGCAGCTTCGACAGGAATTCCTACGAGCAGTTCTTC. Protein sequence: CASSFDRNSYEQFF. Full variable domain (outside the CDR3, taken from reference TRBV7-8 and TRBJ2-1): GAGVSQSPRYKVAKRGQDVALRCDPISGHVSLFWYQQALGQGPEFLTYFQNEAQLDKSGLPSDRFFAERPEGSVSTLKIQRTQQEDSAVYLCASSFDRNSYEQFFGPGTRLTVL.

This chain joins TRBV5-1 and TRBJ2-3; the D call may be TRBD1 or TRBD2 (5 bases each). Trimming left V 0 bases short and J 7 bases short, with 18 bases between. The CDR3 has 16 amino acids. Germline V gene data show CDR1 as SGHRS and CDR2 as YFSETQ. The CDR3: CASSLAAGRDANTQYF. The CDR3 bases are TGCGCCAGCAGCTTGGCTGCGGGCCGGGACGCAAATACGCAGTATTTT.

The chain links TRBV6-5 to TRBJ1-5; possible D gene TRBD1, 6 bases. Germline CDR1 is MNHEY and CDR2 is SVGAGI. The V end was cut by 6 bases, the J end by 4 bases, with 16 bases between. The CDR3 has 15 amino acids. CDR3 in amino acids: CASSLQGPPNQPQHF. The CDR3, as DNA: TGTGCCAGCAGCCTCCAGGGGCCCCCGAATCAGCCCCAGCATTTT.

As concerns this clonotype: Mismatch with germline at one junction end may stem from a read error. The V and J genes are TRBV7-2 and TRBJ2-3, with 8 bases that match TRBD2. Looked up from germline, CDR1 is SGHTA and CDR2 is FQGNSA. This CDR3 spans 16 amino acids. CDR3 DNA: TGTGCCAGCAGTTTAGCGCCGGGCGGGGGGACAGATACGCAGTATTTT. It translates to CASSLAPGGGTDTQYF.

This chain joins TRBV6-5 and TRBJ2-3, with D possibly being TRBD1 (5 bases). The germline V gene encodes CDR1 MNHEY and CDR2 SVGAGI. The CDR3 spans 13 residues. V lost 10 bases and J lost 2, with 13 bases in between. The CDR3 DNA reads TGTGCCACCGCAGGGTGGGACACAGATACGCAGTATTTT. It is translated as CATAGWDTDTQYF.